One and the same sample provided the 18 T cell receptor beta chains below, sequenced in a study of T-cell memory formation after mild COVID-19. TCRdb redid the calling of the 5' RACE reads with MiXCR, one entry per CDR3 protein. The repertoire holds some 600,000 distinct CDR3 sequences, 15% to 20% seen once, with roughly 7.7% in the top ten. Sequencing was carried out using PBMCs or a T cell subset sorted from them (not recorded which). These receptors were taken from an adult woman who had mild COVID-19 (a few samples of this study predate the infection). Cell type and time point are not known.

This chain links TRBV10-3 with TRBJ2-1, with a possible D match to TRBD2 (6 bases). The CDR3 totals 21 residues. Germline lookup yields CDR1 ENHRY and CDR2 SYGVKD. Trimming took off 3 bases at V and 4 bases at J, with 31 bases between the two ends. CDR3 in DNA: TGTGCCATCAGTGACCACGAGGGGATGAACCGCTTGACTAGAGGGTACAATGAGCAGTTCTTC. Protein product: CAISDHEGMNRLTRGYNEQFF.

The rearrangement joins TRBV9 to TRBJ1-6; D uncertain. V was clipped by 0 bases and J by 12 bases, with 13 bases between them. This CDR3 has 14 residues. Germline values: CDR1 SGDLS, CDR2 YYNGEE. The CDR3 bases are TGTGCCAGCAGCGTAGAGGCCGGACGGAGACCCCTCCACTTT. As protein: CASSVEAGRRPLHF. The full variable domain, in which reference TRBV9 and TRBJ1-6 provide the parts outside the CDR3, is DSGVTQTPKHLITATGQRVTLRCSPRSGDLSVYWYQQSLDQGLQFLIQYYNGEERAKGNILERFSAQQFPDLHSELNLSSLELGDSALYFCASSVEAGRRPLHFGNGTRLTVT.

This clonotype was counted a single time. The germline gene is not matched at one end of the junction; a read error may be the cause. This chain's CDR3 is CATRFTSGDYTEQFF. Written as DNA, the CDR3 is TGTGCCACCCGCTTTACTAGCGGAGACTACACTGAGCAGTTCTTC. The rearrangement uses TRBV6-5 and TRBJ2-1, with 8 bases that match TRBD2. This CDR3 spans 15 amino acids. Looked up from germline, CDR1 is MNHEY and CDR2 is SVGAGI.

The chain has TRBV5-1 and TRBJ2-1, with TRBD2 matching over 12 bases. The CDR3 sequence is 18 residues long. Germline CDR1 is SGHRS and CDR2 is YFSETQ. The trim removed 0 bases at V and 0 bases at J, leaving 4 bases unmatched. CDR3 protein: CASSLGTSGDSSYNEQFF. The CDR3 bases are TGCGCCAGCAGCTTGGGGACTAGCGGGGATAGCTCCTACAATGAGCAGTTCTTC.

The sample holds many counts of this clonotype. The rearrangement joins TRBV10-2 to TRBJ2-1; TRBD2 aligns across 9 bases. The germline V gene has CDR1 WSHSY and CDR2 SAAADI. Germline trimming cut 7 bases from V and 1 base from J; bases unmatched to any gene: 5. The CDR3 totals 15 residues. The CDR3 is CASTPSGRSYNEQFF. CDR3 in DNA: TGCGCCAGCACCCCCAGCGGGAGGTCCTACAATGAGCAGTTCTTC.

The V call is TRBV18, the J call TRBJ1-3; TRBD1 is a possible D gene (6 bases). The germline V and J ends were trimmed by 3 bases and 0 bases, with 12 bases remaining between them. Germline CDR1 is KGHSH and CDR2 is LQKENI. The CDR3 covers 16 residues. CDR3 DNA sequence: TGTGCCAGCTCACCTGTGACAGGAGTCTCTGGAAACACCATATATTTT. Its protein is CASSPVTGVSGNTIYF. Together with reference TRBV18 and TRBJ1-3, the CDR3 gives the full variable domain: NAGVMQNPRHLVRRRGQEARLRCSPMKGHSHVYWYRQLPEEGLKFMVYLQKENIIDESGMPKERFSAEFPKEGPSILRIQQVVRGDSAAYFCASSPVTGVSGNTIYFGEGSWLTVV.

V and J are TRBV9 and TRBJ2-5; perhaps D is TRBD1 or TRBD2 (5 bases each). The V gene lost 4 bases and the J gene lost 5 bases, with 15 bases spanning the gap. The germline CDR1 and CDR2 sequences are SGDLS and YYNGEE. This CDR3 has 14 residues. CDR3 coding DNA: TGTGCCAGCAGCCCCAGGGACCCTGGGGAGACCCAGTACTTC. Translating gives CASSPRDPGETQYF.

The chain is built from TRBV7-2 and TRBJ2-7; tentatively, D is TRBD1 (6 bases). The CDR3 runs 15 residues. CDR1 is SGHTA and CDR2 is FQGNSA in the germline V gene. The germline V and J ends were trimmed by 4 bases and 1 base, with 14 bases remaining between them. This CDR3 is CASSWPGHLSYEQYF. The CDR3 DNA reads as TGTGCCAGCAGCTGGCCGGGACACCTGTCCTACGAGCAGTACTTC.

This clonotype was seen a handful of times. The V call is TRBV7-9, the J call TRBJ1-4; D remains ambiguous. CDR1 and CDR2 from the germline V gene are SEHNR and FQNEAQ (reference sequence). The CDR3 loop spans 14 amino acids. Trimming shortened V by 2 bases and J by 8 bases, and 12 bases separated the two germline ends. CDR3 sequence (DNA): TGTGCCAGCAGCTTACCGGACCGGCGAGAAAAACTGTTTTTT. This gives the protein CASSLPDRREKLFF.

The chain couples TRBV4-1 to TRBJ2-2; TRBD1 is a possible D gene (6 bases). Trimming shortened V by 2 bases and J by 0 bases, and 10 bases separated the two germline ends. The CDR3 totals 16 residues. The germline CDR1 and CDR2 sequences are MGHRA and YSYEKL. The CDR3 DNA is TGCGCCAGCAGCCAACCGGACAGCCCGAACACCGGGGAGCTGTTTTTT. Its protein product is CASSQPDSPNTGELFF.

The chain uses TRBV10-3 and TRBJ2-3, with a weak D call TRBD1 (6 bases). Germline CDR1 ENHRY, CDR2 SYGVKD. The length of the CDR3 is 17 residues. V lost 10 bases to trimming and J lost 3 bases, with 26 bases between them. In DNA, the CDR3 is TGTGCCACCCATCAGTTCGCAGGGTCTAGGGGGACAGATACGCAGTATTTT. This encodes CATHQFAGSRGTDTQYF.

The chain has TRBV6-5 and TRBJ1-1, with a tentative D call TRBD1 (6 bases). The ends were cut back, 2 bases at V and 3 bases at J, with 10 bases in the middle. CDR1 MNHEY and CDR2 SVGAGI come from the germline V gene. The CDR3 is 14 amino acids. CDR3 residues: CASSYGGGDTEAFF. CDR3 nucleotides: TGTGCCAGCAGTTACGGTGGGGGCGACACTGAAGCTTTCTTT.

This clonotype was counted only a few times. The CDR3 DNA follows: TGCGCCAGCAGCTTAGGACAGGGAGGGACTGGCTATGGCTACACCTTC. Protein: CASSLGQGGTGYGYTF. This chain links TRBV5-1 with TRBJ1-2, with TRBD1 matching 8 bases. This CDR3 contains 16 residues. Per the germline V gene, CDR1 is SGHRS and CDR2 is YFSETQ. Losses at the gene ends were 2 bases for V and 4 bases for J; bases not matched to a gene: 10.

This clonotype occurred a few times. The CDR3 spells CASRYIKTERGPPAQRETQYF. For the CDR3, the DNA is TGTGCCAGCAGATACATTAAGACCGAACGGGGGCCGCCAGCGCAACGAGAGACCCAGTACTTC. The rearrangement links TRBV2 to TRBJ2-5; the D call may be TRBD1 or TRBD2 (6 bases each). Trimming stripped 6 bases from V and 4 bases from J, with 36 bases between. CDR3 length: 21 residues. The germline gives CDR1 SNHLY, CDR2 FYNNEI.

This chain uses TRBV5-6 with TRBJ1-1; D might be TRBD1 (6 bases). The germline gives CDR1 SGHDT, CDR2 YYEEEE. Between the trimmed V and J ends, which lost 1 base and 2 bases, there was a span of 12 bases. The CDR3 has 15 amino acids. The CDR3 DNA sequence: TGTGCCAGCAGCTTGTGGGGGACAAGTAACACTGAAGCTTTCTTT. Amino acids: CASSLWGTSNTEAFF. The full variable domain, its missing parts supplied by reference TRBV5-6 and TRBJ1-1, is DAGVTQSPTHLIKTRGQQVTLRCSPKSGHDTVSWYQQALGQGPQFIFQYYEEEERQRGNFPDRFSGHQFPNYSSELNVNALLLGDSALYLCASSLWGTSNTEAFFGQGTRLTVV.

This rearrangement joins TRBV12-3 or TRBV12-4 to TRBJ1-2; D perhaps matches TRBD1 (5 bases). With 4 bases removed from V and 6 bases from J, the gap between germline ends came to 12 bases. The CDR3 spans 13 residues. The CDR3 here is CASSSEGDDGYTF. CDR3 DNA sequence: TGTGCCAGCAGTTCTGAAGGGGATGATGGCTACACCTTC.

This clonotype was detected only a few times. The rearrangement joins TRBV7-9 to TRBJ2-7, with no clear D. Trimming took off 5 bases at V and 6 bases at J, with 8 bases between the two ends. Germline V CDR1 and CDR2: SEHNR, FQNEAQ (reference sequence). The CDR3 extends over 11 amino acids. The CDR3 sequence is CASSLLAEQYF. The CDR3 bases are TGTGCCAGCAGCCTGTTGGCCGAGCAGTACTTC.

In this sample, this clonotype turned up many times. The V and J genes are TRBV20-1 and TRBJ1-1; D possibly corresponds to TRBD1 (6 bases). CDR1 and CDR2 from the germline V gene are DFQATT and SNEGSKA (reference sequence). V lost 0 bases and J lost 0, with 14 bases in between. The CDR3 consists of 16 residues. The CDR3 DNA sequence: TGCAGTGCTAGAGATGGTCGGACAGCTATGAACACTGAAGCTTTCTTT. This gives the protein CSARDGRTAMNTEAFF.